The clone carrying this TCR beta chain was counted only a few times. Its antigen is not identified. A library of TCRbeta sequences, prepared with unique molecular identifiers, was generated. TCRdb reanalysed the PCR reads using MiXCR and keeps one entry per CDR3 protein. This table holds fewer than 700,000 distinct CDR3 sequences, roughly 13% found once. The germline V gene has CDR1 SGHTA and CDR2 FQGNSA. This CDR3 contains 17 residues. Trimming removed 0 bases from V and 4 bases from J, with 18 bases in between. The entry originates in a study of T-cell reconstitution after alpha-beta-depleted transplantation in children. Study-level results: Approximately two months post-transplant, alpha-beta T cells reportedly originated from several hundred expanded graft clones. It was surviving recipient T cells and thymic progenitors that gave some patients high TCRbeta diversity at day 60. Once a year had passed after transplant, T-cell counts and diversity came mostly from newly produced T cells.

The source of this sequence is a male patient between 5 and 17 years old who had a stem cell transplant for acute myeloid leukemia, so the T cells may come from the graft donor. The sample was PBMCs, mostly from graft donor cells, taken 360 days after TCRalphabeta/CD19-depleted stem cell transplant. This chain joins TRBV7-2 and TRBJ2-5; the D is unclear. This CDR3 is CASSLALPSVTRETQYF. For the CDR3, the DNA is TGTGCCAGCAGCTTAGCTCTGCCGTCCGTCACTCGAGAGACCCAGTACTTC.